This TCR beta chain originates from a study of vaccination and CD4 T cells after COVID-19. CD4+ T cells that had been cultured provided DNA sequenced with the Oncomine TCR Beta short-read assay. TCRdb passed the PCR reads through MiXCR, listing each CDR3 protein once. Found here are over 15,000 distinct CDR3 sequences, 52% of them singletons; the top ten hold more than 13%. Treatment specified: roughly 10-day PBMC culture with coronavirus spike peptide pools or control peptides (ViraFEST assay). The length of the CDR3 is 16 residues. CDR1 and CDR2 from the germline V gene are MGHRA and YSYEKL. V gave up 2 bases and J gave up 10 bases; unmatched junction bases: 13. Of note for this clonotype: Its antigen is unknown.

Sequencing was done on a sample of CD4+ T cells from blood, cultured in vitro. The gene calls are TRBV4-1 and TRBJ1-5; 8 positions agree with TRBD1. This receptor was identified in a human donor who had recovered from COVID-19. The CDR3 DNA sequence: TGCGCCAGCAGCCAATCGGAGGTCAGGGGGCAGAGACCCCAGCATTTT. Protein: CASSQSEVRGQRPQHF.